This T cell receptor beta chain was captured by sequencing in a study of vaccination and CD4 T cells after COVID-19. Overall study context: Convalescent persons amounted to six males plus four females, two of whom were Hispanic. Stimulation used overlapping spike peptides from SARS-CoV-2, HCoV-NL63, HCoV-OC43 and HCoV-229E. Study-wide findings and caveats: The study examined relatively few convalescent patients and included no early post-infection timepoints.

Treatment specified: roughly 11-day PBMC culture with coronavirus spike peptide pools or control peptides (ViraFEST assay). This CDR3 is built from 16 residues. Germline assignment: CDR1 MNHEY and CDR2 SVGAGI. With 2 bases clipped from V and 6 bases from J, the junction kept 8 bases outside the gene matches. Cultured CD4+ T-cell DNA underwent Oncomine TCR Beta short-read sequencing. TCRdb re-analysed the PCR reads in MiXCR, keeping a single row per CDR3 protein. This table holds approximately 11,000 distinct CDR3 sequences, 41% found once. Turning to this clonotype: Its antigen is currently unknown.

V usage is TRBV6-5 and J usage is TRBJ1-2; 11 nucleotides line up with TRBD1. Sequencing input: CD4+ T cells from blood, cultured in vitro. The clonotype was recovered from a human donor who had recovered from COVID-19. The CDR3 region has the DNA TGTGCCAGCAGTTACCGGGACAGGGGGGCTCGGGATGGCTACACCTTC. It specifies CASSYRDRGARDGYTF.